This is a list of T cell receptor beta chains from one sample in a study of cytomegalovirus exposure and HLA in healthy donors. The data were produced by immunoSEQ multiplex PCR, yet TCRdb's version contains in-frame clones alone and is incomplete. The table has around 91,000 clones, around 64% seen once. Sequencing used PBMCs. The source of these receptors is a man between 60 and 75 years old in good health and CMV-seronegative. CDR3s include the opening cysteine and the closing phenylalanine or tryptophan. The order of the fields is clone size, V gene, J gene, D gene, CDR3 DNA, CDR3 protein. A D gene is named only where the DNA matches it firmly. Rows give clone size only sometimes, using once, few, many, or a class for an expanded clone.

.	TRBV18	TRBJ1-2	.	TGTGCCAGCTCACCGAAGACAGACTATGGCTACACCTTC	CASSPKTDYGYTF
few	TRBV2	TRBJ2-1	.	TGTGCCAGCGGTCGAGAGGTGGGAGTGGGGGAGCAGTTCTTC	CASGREVGVGEQFF
.	TRBV11-2	TRBJ1-1	.	TGTGCCAGCAGCTCACAGGGACGCACTGAAGCTTTCTTT	CASSSQGRTEAFF
few	TRBV10-3	TRBJ2-1	TRBD1	TGTGCCATCAGGGAGGACAGGGGAATTTACAATGAGCAGTTCTTC	CAIREDRGIYNEQFF
.	TRBV5-1	TRBJ2-5	TRBD2	TGCGCCAGCACGGGCGGGGGGAGCTTCCGGTACCAAGAGACCCAGTACTTC	CASTGGGSFRYQETQYF
few	TRBV6-5	TRBJ1-1	.	TGTGCCAGCAGTCGAGGATTCACTGAAGCTTTCTTT	CASSRGFTEAFF
.	TRBV28	TRBJ1-4	.	TGTGCCAGCAGTTTTGGGGGCACTAATGAAAAACTGTTTTTT	CASSFGGTNEKLFF
.	TRBV5-4	TRBJ2-3	.	TGTGCCAGCAGCTTGGACTATGGTACCACAGATACGCAGTATTTT	CASSLDYGTTDTQYF
few	TRBV7-2	TRBJ2-2	TRBD2	TGTGCCAGCAGCTTGGCGGGAGGCTTGGCCGGGGAGCTGTTTTTT	CASSLAGGLAGELFF
.	TRBV5-1	TRBJ2-7	.	TGCGCCAGCAGCCCTTACCCAGGGAACGAGCAGTACTTC	CASSPYPGNEQYF
once	TRBV2	TRBJ2-7	.	TGTGCCCTTCTCGGGTCCTACGAGCAGTACTTC	CALLGSYEQYF
.	TRBV6-1	TRBJ2-1	TRBD2	TGTGCCAGCGGGTGGGGCGGGAGCTCCTACAATGAGCAGTTCTTC	CASGWGGSSYNEQFF
.	TRBV5-6	TRBJ1-2	TRBD1	TGTGCCAGCAGCTCGACAGGGGAATTTAACTATGGCTACACCTTC	CASSSTGEFNYGYTF
.	TRBV10-2	TRBJ1-2	.	TGCGCCAGCAGTGAGTCACAGGGATGGAATGGCTACACCTTC	CASSESQGWNGYTF
once	TRBV27	TRBJ2-5	.	TGTGCCAGCAGTCCGATATGGGGGCGCAGGGAGACCCAGTACTTC	CASSPIWGRRETQYF
few	TRBV4-1	TRBJ2-1	TRBD2	TGCGCCAGCCAATTTACCGTCGGGGGGTCCTACAATGAGCAGTTCTTC	CASQFTVGGSYNEQFF
.	TRBV19	TRBJ2-1	.	TGTGCCAGTAGTATAGCCCCCAGCTGGGGGGGGGCTTACAATGAGCAGTTCTTC	CASSIAPSWGGAYNEQFF
.	TRBV27	TRBJ1-1	TRBD1	TGTGCCAGCAGTTCACCCTCGGACAGGGGGCGTCGCGCTTTCTTT	CASSSPSDRGRRAFF
.	TRBV5-1	TRBJ2-7	.	TGCGCCAGCAGCTCTGACATTAACAGGGACGAGCAGTACTTC	CASSSDINRDEQYF
.	TRBV19	TRBJ1-3	TRBD1	TGTGCCAGTTGGGGACAGGACTTTATCTCTGGAAACACCATATATTTT	CASWGQDFISGNTIYF
.	TRBV14	TRBJ1-1	.	TGTGCCAGCAGCTTCACAGGGTTGTCTGAAGCTTTCTTT	CASSFTGLSEAFF
.	TRBV6-1	TRBJ1-1	.	TGTGCCAGCAGTTCCCCAAGGGGGAACACTGAAGCTTTCTTT	CASSSPRGNTEAFF
.	TRBV28	TRBJ1-5	TRBD1	TGTGCCAGCACCCCATCGAGGGGGCGGGCGTTGAGCAATCAGCCCCAGCATTTT	CASTPSRGRALSNQPQHF
few	TRBV10-1	TRBJ2-2	TRBD1	TGCGCCAGCAGTCCTGGGACAGCGAACACCGGGGAGCTGTTTTTT	CASSPGTANTGELFF
.	TRBV7-9	TRBJ2-2	.	TGTTCCAGCAGCCAACAGGGGAACACCGGGGAGCTGTTTTTT	CSSSQQGNTGELFF
many	TRBV19	TRBJ2-7	TRBD1	TGTGCCAGTAGTATTACGGGACAGGTTTCCTACGAGCAGTACTTC	CASSITGQVSYEQYF
.	TRBV4-2	TRBJ1-4	.	TGTGCCAGCAGCCGGGAAGGGGGAACTAATGAAAAACTGTTTTTT	CASSREGGTNEKLFF
few	TRBV18	TRBJ2-7	TRBD1	TGTGCCAGCTCACCAGGGACAGGGGGGTTGAGCTCCTACGAGCAGTACTTC	CASSPGTGGLSSYEQYF
.	TRBV6-5	TRBJ1-1	.	TGTGCCAGCAGTTACACCAGGGAGAACACTGAAGCTTTCTTT	CASSYTRENTEAFF
few	TRBV6-6	TRBJ1-3	TRBD1	TGTGCCAGCAGTTCGGGACAGTACTCTGGAAACACCATATATTTT	CASSSGQYSGNTIYF
medium-sized	TRBV7-7	TRBJ1-3	TRBD1	TGTGCCTCCGACAGGGCACACTCTGGAAACACCATATATTTT	CASDRAHSGNTIYF
few	TRBV6-1	TRBJ1-4	.	TGTGCCAGCTCGGGGGGGGTAGGTGAAAAACTGTTTTTT	CASSGGVGEKLFF
.	TRBV2	TRBJ2-3	TRBD2	TGTGCCAGCAGCCGCCCGTTCAGTAGTGGGGGGGGCGGGAGGGCCGTAGATACGCAGTATTTT	CASSRPFSSGGGGRAVDTQYF
few	TRBV7-8	TRBJ1-4	TRBD1	TGTGCCAGCAGCAACAGGGGGCGATCAACTAATGAAAAACTGTTTTTT	CASSNRGRSTNEKLFF
.	TRBV4-2	TRBJ1-2	TRBD1	TGTGCCAGCAGCCGCAAGACAGGGCCGCTGGATGGCTACACCTTC	CASSRKTGPLDGYTF
.	TRBV28	TRBJ2-7	TRBD2	TGTGCCAGCAGTTTCATTTCGACTAGCGGGAGCGAGCAGTACTTC	CASSFISTSGSEQYF
few	TRBV6-1	TRBJ2-3	.	TGTGCCAGCAGTGGATACATCACAGATACGCAGTATTTT	CASSGYITDTQYF
.	TRBV6-6	TRBJ2-3	.	TGTGCCAGCAGCCCAGGGGCCGATACGCAGTATTTT	CASSPGADTQYF
.	TRBV2	TRBJ1-6	TRBD1	TGTGCCAGCGGGGTACAGGGGGACGAGTCACCCCTCCACTTT	CASGVQGDESPLHF
.	TRBV5-1	TRBJ2-5	.	TGCGCCAGCAGCTCTCCGATAGCCCAGGAGACCCAGTACTTC	CASSSPIAQETQYF